The 23 T cell receptor beta chains in this list originate from one sample, sequenced in a study of blood T cell repertoires in COVID-19. Only in-frame clones appear in the TCRdb table, and some are missing; sequencing was by immunoSEQ multiplex PCR. Counted here are about 180,000 clones, more than 70% occurring once; the ten biggest clones make up 10% to 13%. Sequencing was carried out using peripheral blood. The receptors shown here come from a woman older than 75 with active or convalescent COVID-19.

The rearrangement links TRBV2 to TRBJ2-5; a weak D match, TRBD2 (6 bases). The CDR3 consists of 13 residues. The V gene's germline CDR1 is SNHLY and CDR2 FYNNEI. V was trimmed by 8 bases and J by 4 bases, leaving 14 bases between them. The CDR3 loop is CASPAVGRETQYF. As DNA, the CDR3 is TGTGCCAGCCCCGCGGTCGGGAGAGAGACCCAGTACTTC.

This chain links TRBV28 with TRBJ2-1, with TRBD2 identical over 7 bases. The CDR3 is 19 residues long. The germline CDR1 and CDR2 sequences are MDHEN and SYDVKM. V shed 6 bases and J 0 bases; nucleotides not matched to a gene: 17. CDR3 in amino acids: CASSTGTTTILGSYNEQFF. In DNA, the CDR3 is TGTGCCAGCAGCACCGGGACTACCACGATACTGGGCTCCTACAATGAGCAGTTCTTC.

V usage is TRBV10-1 and J usage is TRBJ2-1; D gene uncertain. V gave up 3 bases and J gave up 5 bases, with 11 bases separating them. The length of the CDR3 is 14 residues. Germline V gene data show CDR1 as WNHNN and CDR2 as SYGVQD (reference sequence). CDR3 amino acids: CASSDGSTNNEQFF. The DNA of the CDR3 is TGCGCCAGCAGTGACGGGTCTACTAACAATGAGCAGTTCTTC.

Of note for this clone: Other nucleotide sequences in the sample specify the same CDR3. The CDR3 DNA is TGTGCCAGCAGTGCCTCAGGGGGCACTGAAGCTTTCTTT. It codes for CASSASGGTEAFF. The chain carries TRBV2 and TRBJ1-1; TRBD1 matches at 7 bases. The germline V gene encodes CDR1 SNHLY and CDR2 FYNNEI. The CDR3 is 13 amino acids. J lost 4 bases, V lost 4 bases, and 3 bases had no gene match.

Written as DNA, the CDR3 is TGTGCCAGCAGCTTGGACAACGCTAGGAACACTGAAGCTTTCTTT. It encodes CASSLDNARNTEAFF. The chain has TRBV7-2 and TRBJ1-1, with D possibly TRBD1 on 5 matching bases. Germline-derived CDR1 and CDR2 are SGHTA and FQGNSA. The CDR3 consists of 15 residues. V lost 3 bases, J lost 1 base, and 12 bases lay in between.

The chain is built from TRBV14 and TRBJ2-5; D ambiguous. The CDR3 runs 12 residues. Trimming stripped 3 bases from V and 4 bases from J, with 6 bases between. CDR1 is SGHDN, CDR2 FVKESK, per germline. CDR3 amino acids: CASSHSPETQYF. Written as DNA, the CDR3 is TGTGCCAGCAGCCACAGTCCAGAGACCCAGTACTTC.

This clone was detected once. The chain recombines TRBV28 with TRBJ1-6; 10 bases match TRBD1. CDR1 and CDR2 from the germline V gene are MDHEN and SYDVKM. After removal of 3 bases from V and 4 bases from J, the junction contained 3 bases not matched to a gene. The CDR3 length is 16 residues. CDR3 coding DNA: TGTGCCAGCAGTTTGGGACAGGGGTCGTATAATTCACCCCTCCACTTT. Translation gives CASSLGQGSYNSPLHF.

The V gene is TRBV7-9, the J gene TRBJ1-6; 7 nucleotides match TRBD1. The CDR3 has 16 amino acids. V dropped 5 bases and J dropped 5; count of bases not matched to a gene: 9. Germline V CDR1 and CDR2: SEHNR, FQNEAQ (reference sequence). CDR3 bases: TGTGCCAGCAGCCCCCCGGGACAGCTCAATAATTCACCCCTCCACTTT. Amino acids: CASSPPGQLNNSPLHF.

The CDR3 loop is CASSLAVSGNTIYF. The CDR3 coding sequence is TGTGCCAGCAGCTTGGCGGTCTCTGGAAACACCATATATTTT. The V and J genes are TRBV5-4 and TRBJ1-3, with D unresolved. Germline CDR1 is SGHNT and CDR2 is YYREEE (reference sequence). This CDR3 has 14 amino acids. V was pared by 0 bases and J by 0 bases, with 4 bases between. The full variable domain, rest sourced from reference TRBV5-4 and TRBJ1-3, is ETGVTQSPTHLIKTRGQQVTLRCSSQSGHNTVSWYQQALGQGPQFIFQYYREEENGRGNFPPRFSGLQFPNYSSELNVNALELDDSALYLCASSLAVSGNTIYFGEGSWLTVV.

The chain employs TRBV5-1 and TRBJ2-3; TRBD2 might be the D (5 bases). V was pared by 0 bases and J by 2 bases, with 13 bases between. The CDR3 has 16 residues. The germline V gene encodes CDR1 SGHRS and CDR2 YFSETQ. This chain's CDR3 is CASSLDSLGNTDTQYF. The DNA for the CDR3 is TGCGCCAGCAGCTTGGACTCGCTCGGGAACACAGATACGCAGTATTTT.

This rearrangement joins TRBV30 to TRBJ2-7; D is possibly TRBD2 (6 bases). The CDR3 runs to 14 residues. V shed 3 bases and J shed 0 bases, with 12 bases lying between them. The germline CDR1 and CDR2 sequences are GTSNPN and SVGIG (reference sequence). The CDR3: CAWRKGLSSYEQYF. For the CDR3, the DNA is TGTGCCTGGAGGAAGGGACTGAGCTCCTACGAGCAGTACTTC.

This chain connects TRBV11-2 to TRBJ2-6; 8 bases agree with TRBD1. CDR3 length equals 16 residues. Unmatched junction bases numbered 7, after V lost 6 bases and J lost 3 bases. Looked up from germline, CDR1 is SGHAT and CDR2 is FQNNGV. CDR3: CASRILRGRGANVLTF. The CDR3, as DNA: TGTGCCAGCAGAATCCTCAGGGGGCGTGGGGCCAACGTCCTGACTTTC.

The genes are TRBV7-3 and TRBJ2-1; tentative D call: TRBD1 (6 bases). V was pared by 5 bases and J by 7 bases, with 18 bases between. The CDR3 is 15 amino acids. Germline V lookup: CDR1 SGHTA, CDR2 FQGTGA. This chain's CDR3 is CASSLRQAVANEQFF. In DNA form, the CDR3 reads TGTGCCAGCAGCCTCCGACAGGCCGTCGCTAATGAGCAGTTCTTC.

The chain couples TRBV5-1 to TRBJ2-7, with 7 bases identical to TRBD1. Germline trimming cut 1 base from V and 3 bases from J; bases unmatched to any gene: 10. The CDR3 is 16 residues long. Germline values: CDR1 SGHRS, CDR2 YFSETQ. The CDR3, as DNA: TGCGCCAGCAGCTTGATTGACAGGGCGCCACTCTACGAGCAGTACTTC. This sequence encodes CASSLIDRAPLYEQYF.

V is TRBV5-1 and J is TRBJ2-5; D may be TRBD1 (5 bases). Trimming took 4 bases from V and 5 from J, leaving 15 bases between them. Germline V gene data show CDR1 as SGHRS and CDR2 as YFSETQ. The CDR3 is 14 amino acids. The CDR3 loop is CASSQQQVGETQYF. The CDR3 DNA reads TGCGCCAGCAGCCAACAACAGGTGGGGGAGACCCAGTACTTC.

This sequence joins TRBV6-2 or TRBV6-3 and TRBJ1-5, with 7 bases lining up with TRBD1. With V trimmed by 4 bases and J by 3 bases, 6 bases remained unmatched. The CDR3 has 15 amino acids. CDR1 is MNHEY, CDR2 SVGEGT, per germline. The CDR3: CASSFTGATNQPQHF. CDR3 bases: TGTGCCAGCAGTTTTACAGGGGCCACCAATCAGCCCCAGCATTTT.

The chain is built from TRBV7-9 and TRBJ2-1; a possible D gene is TRBD2 (6 bases). Germline V gene sequence: CDR1 SEHNR, CDR2 FQNEAQ (reference sequence). The CDR3 runs 15 residues. Trimming pared 5 bases from V and 9 bases from J, leaving 20 bases between. CDR3 sequence: CASSKSGTPLAEQFF. The CDR3 DNA is TGTGCCAGCAGCAAATCCGGGACTCCCCTTGCTGAGCAGTTCTTC.

The V call is TRBV7-3, the J call TRBJ2-3, with D maybe TRBD1 (6 bases). The CDR3 runs to 15 residues. Trimming left V 1 base short and J 1 base short, with 9 bases between. Germline CDR1 reads SGHTA; CDR2 reads FQGTGA. In DNA, the CDR3 is TGTGCCAGCAGCTTAATTGCAGGGGGCACAGATACGCAGTATTTT. Residues: CASSLIAGGTDTQYF.

The chain has TRBV6-5 and TRBJ2-5; TRBD2 is a possible D gene (6 bases). CDR3 length equals 14 residues. V was pared by 1 base and J by 2 bases, with 8 bases between. The germline V gene encodes CDR1 MNHEY and CDR2 SVGAGI. CDR3 amino acids: CASSYWRGQETQYF. In DNA form, the CDR3 reads TGTGCCAGCAGTTACTGGAGGGGTCAAGAGACCCAGTACTTC.

This clone was recorded only once. This chain links TRBV5-1 with TRBJ2-7; D unclear. V lost 8 bases and J 1 base, leaving 7 bases between the germline ends. The CDR3 extends over 11 amino acids. Germline CDR1 is SGHRS and CDR2 is YFSETQ. CDR3 DNA: TGCGCCAGTAGTGAGTCCTACGAGCAGTACTTC. It specifies CASSESYEQYF.

The rearrangement uses TRBV10-1 and TRBJ1-1; 8 bases are a match to TRBD1. The junction had 8 bases not matched to a gene; V was cut back by 6 bases and J by 8 bases. This CDR3 has 13 residues. Germline V lookup: CDR1 WNHNN, CDR2 SYGVQD (reference sequence). As DNA, the CDR3 is TGCGCCAGCAGCCAAGGACAGGGTCGAGAAGCTTTCTTT. Its translation is CASSQGQGREAFF.

V is TRBV5-4 and J is TRBJ2-3, with TRBD2 matching over 8 bases. CDR1 is SGHNT, CDR2 YYREEE, per germline (reference sequence). The V segment lost 0 bases and the J segment 0 bases; nucleotides outside the gene matches: 6. The CDR3 extends over 17 amino acids. In DNA, the CDR3 is TGTGCCAGCAGCTTGGCCGGTGCTAGCGGGAGCACAGATACGCAGTATTTT. Translation gives CASSLAGASGSTDTQYF.

This chain links TRBV24-1 with TRBJ2-5, with 8 bases that match TRBD1. The germline V gene encodes CDR1 KGHDR and CDR2 SFDVKD. V lost 3 bases to trimming and J lost 0 bases; unmatched junction nucleotides: 2. The length of the CDR3 is 15 residues. CDR3 nucleotides: TGTGCCACCAGTGATCGGACAGGGTACCAAGAGACCCAGTACTTC. Translation gives CATSDRTGYQETQYF.